The 20 T cell receptor beta chains reported below all come from one sample, sequenced in a study of cytomegalovirus exposure and HLA in healthy donors. With 60 Vbeta and 13 Jbeta primers, the PCR was carried out. The data were produced by immunoSEQ multiplex PCR, yet TCRdb's version contains in-frame clones alone and is incomplete. In the table there are roughly 110,000 clones, over 70% of which are singletons. What was sequenced was PBMCs. The receptor set was obtained from a female donor in good health and CMV-seronegative.

Only one count was recorded for this clone. CDR3 residues: CASSLSSGSLNEQFF. CDR3 DNA sequence: TGTGCCAGCAGTTTATCTAGCGGGAGTCTGAATGAGCAGTTCTTC. This chain uses TRBV27 with TRBJ2-1, with 9 bases fitting TRBD2. This CDR3 is built from 15 residues. The J segment lost 7 bases and the V segment lost 0 bases, leaving 4 bases of the junction unmatched. CDR1 MNHEY and CDR2 SMNVEV come from the germline V gene (reference sequence).

The chain recombines TRBV6-1 with TRBJ2-2, with TRBD2 as a possible D gene (5 bases). Germline V gene sequence: CDR1 MNHNS, CDR2 SASEGT. The CDR3 covers 14 residues. V was clipped by 4 bases and J by 5 bases, with 11 bases between them. DNA of the CDR3: TGTGCCAGCAGTGCGGGGAGAGGGACCGGGGAGCTGTTTTTT. This encodes CASSAGRGTGELFF.

This clone was seen more than once but under ten times. The gene calls are TRBV11-3 and TRBJ2-7, with no clear D. The CDR3 is 13 residues long. V lost 1 base and J 1 base, leaving 5 bases between the germline ends. Germline V lookup: CDR1 SGHNT, CDR2 YENEEA. Written as DNA, the CDR3 is TGTGCCAGCAGCTTAGTCGTTTCCTACGAGCAGTACTTC. It encodes CASSLVVSYEQYF.

The chain is built from TRBV28 and TRBJ2-7, with 7 positions matching TRBD1. The V and J ends lost 8 bases and 7 bases, in that order; junction bases with no gene match: 11. The germline V gene has CDR1 MDHEN and CDR2 SYDVKM. The CDR3 sequence is 13 residues long. The CDR3 DNA reads as TGTGCCAGCTGGAACAGGGGCCTGGGGGAGCAGTACTTC. Encoded protein: CASWNRGLGEQYF.

V is TRBV6-5 and J is TRBJ1-2, with D possibly TRBD1 on 5 matching bases. The CDR3 is 15 residues long. Germline-derived CDR1 and CDR2 are MNHEY and SVGAGI. Trimming removed 0 bases from V and 2 bases from J, with 10 bases in between. The CDR3 here is CASSYSGSGNYGYTF. Here the CDR3 DNA reads TGTGCCAGCAGTTACTCGGGTTCAGGGAACTATGGCTACACCTTC.

The rearrangement uses TRBV12-5 and TRBJ2-7; D is perhaps TRBD2 (7 bases). The germline V gene has CDR1 LGHNT and CDR2 FRNRAP. This CDR3 has 18 residues. V was cut by 3 bases and J by 6 bases, with 27 bases left in between. CDR3 in DNA: TGTGCTAGTGGTTTTGGCGGGGGCTCAGGACTACTTTCGGGCGAGCAGTACTTC. This encodes CASGFGGGSGLLSGEQYF.

This clone was detected only a few times. The genes are TRBV28 and TRBJ2-7; TRBD2 aligns across 7 bases. The CDR3 covers 13 residues. CDR1 is MDHEN, CDR2 SYDVKM, per germline. With V trimmed by 2 bases and J by 4 bases, 2 bases remained unmatched. The CDR3 reads CASSLAGVYEQYF. In DNA, the CDR3 is TGTGCCAGCAGTTTAGCGGGAGTTTACGAGCAGTACTTC.

The CDR3 is CTSSQDRRAGERDTQYF. The CDR3 DNA reads as TGCACCAGCAGCCAAGATCGGCGGGCGGGAGAAAGGGATACGCAGTATTTT. The genes are TRBV1 and TRBJ2-3; the D call of TRBD2 is as the table states it, not checked on the DNA. TRBV1 is noted as a pseudogene. CDR3 size: 17 residues.

Here the CDR3 reads CASSSTGYSNQPQHF. CDR3 in DNA: TGTGCCAGCAGTTCGACAGGATATAGCAATCAGCCCCAGCATTTT. This chain uses TRBV27 with TRBJ1-5, with D tentatively TRBD1 (6 bases). The germline V gene has CDR1 MNHEY and CDR2 SMNVEV (reference sequence). The CDR3 has 15 amino acids. The germline V and J ends were trimmed by 4 bases and 0 bases, with 10 bases remaining between them.

The V and J genes are TRBV7-3 and TRBJ1-2; TRBD1 matches at 7 bases. V lost 2 bases, J lost 8 bases, and 5 bases stayed unmatched. The CDR3 extends over 13 amino acids. From germline, CDR1 is SGHTA and CDR2 FQGTGA. The DNA of the CDR3 is TGTGCCAGCAGCTTAGGACAGGTCCGAGGCTACACCTTC. Protein sequence: CASSLGQVRGYTF.

This clone appeared once. The chain employs TRBV18 and TRBJ2-7; D remains unclear. The ends were cut back, 4 bases at V and 2 bases at J, with 12 bases in the middle. The CDR3 is 14 residues long. Looked up from germline, CDR1 is KGHSH and CDR2 is LQKENI. CDR3 DNA sequence: TGTGCCAGCTCACGTGAAGCTTCCCCCTACGAGCAGTACTTC. This encodes CASSREASPYEQYF.

This chain uses TRBV19 with TRBJ2-7, with D tentatively TRBD2 (6 bases). Deletions cut 7 bases from V and 3 bases from J, with 19 bases between. Germline V gene lookup returns CDR1 LNHDA and CDR2 SQIVND (reference sequence). The CDR3 length is 15 residues. The CDR3 sequence is CASKLGVEGYYEQYF. DNA for the CDR3: TGTGCCAGTAAGTTGGGCGTGGAGGGGTACTACGAGCAGTACTTC.

CDR3 residues: CASSLRTGDYEQYF. The CDR3 DNA is TGTGCCAGCAGTTTAAGGACAGGGGACTACGAGCAGTACTTC. This chain uses TRBV27 with TRBJ2-7; TRBD1 matches at 9 bases. Trimming at V came to 2 bases and at J to 3 bases, leaving 2 bases not matched to a gene. Germline loops: CDR1 MNHEY, CDR2 SMNVEV (reference sequence). CDR3 size: 14 residues.

Written as DNA, the CDR3 is TGTGCCAGCAGCTTGGGGGGAAGAGGGGAAGCTTTCTTT. Protein product: CASSLGGRGEAFF. The rearrangement uses TRBV5-4 and TRBJ1-1; no reliable D call. The CDR3 has 13 residues. From germline, CDR1 is SGHNT and CDR2 YYREEE (reference sequence). V lost 0 bases and J 8 bases, leaving 11 bases between the germline ends.

This rearrangement joins TRBV5-4 to TRBJ2-1; a weak D match, TRBD1 (5 bases). Trimming removed 1 base at V and 5 bases at J, with 7 bases between. This CDR3 has 13 residues. Germline assignment: CDR1 SGHNT and CDR2 YYREEE (reference sequence). This CDR3 reads CASSLTGDNEQFF. As DNA, the CDR3 is TGTGCCAGCAGCTTGACAGGAGACAATGAGCAGTTCTTC.

This chain joins TRBV9 and TRBJ2-1, with TRBD2 matching 7 bases. CDR3 length: 15 amino acids. Germline CDR1 and CDR2: SGDLS and YYNGEE. The junction had 14 bases not matched to a gene; V was cut back by 4 bases and J by 10 bases. CDR3 DNA: TGTGCCAGCAGCCCGGGGGTAGCGGGCCTCGGAGAGCAGTTCTTC. It codes for CASSPGVAGLGEQFF.

The chain employs TRBV13 and TRBJ2-1; 7 nucleotides line up with TRBD2. The V and J ends lost 5 bases and 6 bases, in that order; junction bases with no gene match: 7. Per the germline V gene, CDR1 is PRHDT and CDR2 is FYEKMQ (reference sequence). The CDR3 is 14 amino acids. The CDR3 nucleotides are TGTGCCAGCAGCCTAAAGGGACTACCCAATGAGCAGTTCTTC. Its protein is CASSLKGLPNEQFF.

At least ten counts were recorded for this clone. The CDR3, as DNA: TGCGCCAGCAGCCAGAGACTAGCGGGAGGCACCGGGGAGCTGTTTTTT. Encoded protein: CASSQRLAGGTGELFF. V usage is TRBV4-3 and J usage is TRBJ2-2; 13 bases agree with TRBD2. CDR1 and CDR2 (germline): LGHNA, YSLEER. The V segment lost 3 bases and the J segment 4 bases; nucleotides outside the gene matches: 2. This CDR3 comprises 16 residues.

This clone has only a few counts. The chain has TRBV30 and TRBJ2-6, with 10 bases aligning to TRBD1. This CDR3 is 18 amino acids long. With 0 bases clipped from V and 4 bases from J, the junction kept 9 bases outside the gene matches. CDR1 is GTSNPN and CDR2 is SVGIG in the germline V gene (reference sequence). CDR3 loop: CAWSVDRTGGTGANVLTF. CDR3 coding DNA: TGTGCCTGGAGTGTGGATAGGACAGGGGGGACGGGGGCCAACGTCCTGACTTTC.

This clone was seen more than once but under ten times. The chain links TRBV7-8 to TRBJ1-4; D gene unclear. The CDR3 is 19 residues long. Germline V gives CDR1 SGHVS, CDR2 FQNEAQ. The V and J ends lost 5 bases and 0 bases respectively, with 22 bases between them. The chain's CDR3 is CASSPPGSLVPSTNEKLFF. CDR3 DNA: TGTGCCAGCAGCCCCCCCGGGAGCTTAGTCCCTTCAACTAATGAAAAACTGTTTTTT.